The present TCR beta chain was sequenced within a study of shared clonotypes between healthy human individuals. Study background: Three CD4 naive, three CD4 memory, two CD8 naive and one CD8 memory plate were used per donor. Broader study findings: The genetic and exposure-history diversity represented was limited by few donors.

The method was immunoSEQ multiplex PCR; TCRdb's version includes in-frame clones alone and lacks a portion of them. The sample includes roughly 1 million clones, 75% to 80% of them seen just once. The CDR3 consists of 14 residues. V was clipped by 8 bases and J by 9 bases; unmatched bases: 11. CDR1 is MNHEY and CDR2 is SVGAGI in the germline V gene. As regards this clone: Its antigen is not identified.

The sequenced material came from memory CD4+ T cells from PBMCs. As for subset: CD45RA-negative fraction. V usage is TRBV6-5 and J usage is TRBJ2-7; 12 bases agree with TRBD1. This TCR was recovered from a man aged 18 to 30 in good health. Some clones in this sample may be carry-over from other donors' samples. The CDR3 loop reads CASGPPGQGARQYF. Here the CDR3 DNA reads TGTGCCAGCGGCCCACCGGGACAGGGGGCGCGGCAGTACTTC.